This T cell receptor beta chain was observed in a study of T cell responses to AZD1222 COVID-19 vaccine (dated by TCRdb to the early 2020s). Study-level background: AZD1222 recipients with second doses at about 4 weeks or about 12 weeks were pooled, because spike-specific TCR depth and breadth did not differ between schedules. Trial participants were enrolled by age into subgroups of 18-55, 56-69 and 70-plus years, and roughly 160, 29 and 62 TCR-sequenced participants, respectively, were included in these subgroups. TCR sequencing covered over 230 trial participants: 200 to 220 given two doses of AZD1222 and around 26 given two doses of MenACWY control vaccine.

Summary of the overall study and its limitations: Conclusions about previously exposed vaccinees are limited, since just a handful of AZD1222 recipients were seropositive for SARS-CoV-2 at baseline. In the small 56-69-year group, the increase in depth fell short of significance, most likely because of low power. Reportedly, close to half of the unique spike-specific TCRs recognized epitopes lying outside the regions that are mutated in the B.1.351 and B.1.1.7 variants. Because no day 14 peak-response samples were available, the repertoires could be characterized only after the peak T cell response. The vaccine-associated CD4 TCRs covered the entire spike protein, and the dominant responses fell in regions 160-218 and 743-854. Spike-specific TCR breadth and depth rose significantly after two AZD1222 doses compared with day 0 and with MenACWY recipients. Participants were mostly white British, with more females than males. The authors suggested clonal diversity may have been underestimated.

What the time point label conveys for this sample: baseline before first vaccination. Vaccinee samples were obtained from the UK trials COV001 and COV002, which included a single-blind randomized controlled phase 2/3 trial of AZD1222 (ChAdOx1 nCoV-19) in healthy adults. Trial participant PBMC samples were collected at day 0 and day 28 after the second dose for TCRbeta chain sequencing. The CDR3 regions of human TCRbeta chains were analyzed by immunosequencing. In the authors' own workflow: TCRs in the repertoires were compared against a reference library of SARS-CoV-2-specific TCRs that had been generated with the MIRA antigen-specificity platform. Breadth was defined as the fraction of unique TCRs that were SARS-CoV-2-associated, and depth was defined as the fraction of total T cells that were SARS-CoV-2-associated. Using the MIRA data, every spike-specific TCR was mapped to the spike region that the TCR reacted to and assigned to either a CD4 or a CD8 class. Log10-transformed breadth and depth values were compared by one-way ANOVA with Sidak's multiple comparisons tests. TCRdb provides this immuneACCESS table in a form limited to in-frame rearrangements. Some clones are lacking; in checked studies, under half of them reflect an unresolved V gene, and why the rest are absent is not known. That table is the source of V, J and clone size, and D and trimming were worked out from the DNA. For this sample there are about 29,000 clones; over 90% appear just once. The biggest ten clones account for more than 8% of the sample.

The germline V and J ends show losses of 1 base and 5 bases respectively, and no gene match explains 8 bases of the junction. The germline V gene (reference sequence) sets CDR1 to MNHEY and CDR2 to SMNVEV. Taken from cysteine to phenylalanine, the CDR3 has 16 residues. Of the read, only the CDR3 DNA is kept; its 48 bases are in frame from base 1. About this clone itself: What antigen it recognizes has not been identified. Base-call qualities are not available, and no considerably larger clone is one nucleotide away.

The material sequenced was peripheral blood, taken on day 0 of AZD1222 vaccination. This receptor chain uses TRBV27 and TRBJ2-1, and TRBD1 matches 7 of the central bases. This clonotype was sampled from an adult in good health. The sequence in DNA is TGTGCCAGCAGTTTATATTCCGGACAGGCCCACAATGAGCAGTTCTTC. Translated, it reads CASSLYSGQAHNEQFF.